This TCR beta chain came from a study of Graves' ophthalmopathy and Graves' hyperthyroidism. The overall study: Sampling took place at initial diagnosis, with peripheral blood obtained before any treatment. Study-wide points: Appearing in blood as well were most expanded thyroid clonotypes above 0.001 frequency.

Where ophthalmopathy was present, donors had moderate-to-severe activity, CAS ≥3, NOSPECS ≥4 and duration under 3 months. A diagnosis was made from clinical symptoms together with serum thyroxine, TRAb, thyroid ultrasound and orbital computed tomography. For repertoire sequencing, the TCR beta CDR3 regions were amplified from RNA transcripts. The first round was an RT-PCR with HTBI primers, and the second round was a multiplex PCR. One entry per CDR3 protein results from TCRdb running MiXCR on the multiplex PCR reads. The sample has over 650,000 distinct CDR3 sequences, over 40% seen once; the top ten hold 3.3%. The trim removed 2 bases at V and 5 bases at J, leaving 6 bases unmatched. The CDR3 spans 14 residues. CDR1 is SEHNR, CDR2 FQNEAQ, per germline (reference sequence). On this clonotype itself: Its antigen remains unknown.

The chain is built from TRBV7-9 and TRBJ2-7; 7 bases align to TRBD1. This sequence was found in an adult man with Graves' ophthalmopathy. Sequenced sample: peripheral blood. CDR3 loop: CASSLRTGLNEQYF. The CDR3 bases are TGTGCCAGCAGCTTAAGGACAGGTCTTAACGAGCAGTACTTC.